The 26 T cell receptor beta chains given below trace back to one sample, sequenced in a study of beta chain features in type 1 diabetes. Expressed TCRB transcripts got sequenced, as all isolated RNA was reverse transcribed. Produced via immunoSEQ multiplex PCR; TCRdb's table is partial and in-frame only. The sample carries more than 350,000 clones, 11% recorded once. Specimen: naive CD4+ T cells from blood. Receptors originate from a woman between 18 and 29 years old in good health.

This clone was observed a few times. The chain joins TRBV18 to TRBJ2-2, with D possibly being TRBD1 (7 bases). The CDR3 spans 18 residues. Trimming removed 0 bases from V and 3 bases from J, with 17 bases in between. CDR1 and CDR2 from the germline V gene are KGHSH and LQKENI. The CDR3 DNA follows: TGTGCCAGCTCACCACCGAACTACAGGGGAGGTGACACCGGGGAGCTGTTTTTT. The encoded protein is CASSPPNYRGGDTGELFF.

The chain combines TRBV7-3 with TRBJ2-1; 14 bases are a match to TRBD2. Losses at the gene ends were 5 bases for V and 8 bases for J; bases not matched to a gene: 5. CDR3 length: 15 residues. Germline V gene data show CDR1 as SGHTA and CDR2 as FQGTGA. In DNA form, the CDR3 reads TGTGCCAGCAGCCTTCTGGGACTAGCGGGAGATGAGCAGTTCTTC. Translated, it gives CASSLLGLAGDEQFF.

A few counts support this clone. V and J are TRBV7-9 and TRBJ2-1, with TRBD2 identical over 13 bases. V dropped 10 bases and J dropped 7; count of bases not matched to a gene: 7. From germline, CDR1 is SEHNR and CDR2 FQNEAQ (reference sequence). There are 14 residues in the CDR3. The CDR3 sequence: CAKSTSGRENEQFF. The DNA for the CDR3 is TGTGCCAAATCAACTAGCGGGAGGGAAAATGAGCAGTTCTTC.

This clone was detected a few times. The gene calls are TRBV7-9 and TRBJ1-4; perhaps TRBD1 as D (6 bases). In germline, CDR1 is SEHNR, CDR2 FQNEAQ (reference sequence). V was pared by 6 bases and J by 8 bases, with 16 bases between. CDR3 length equals 14 residues. The CDR3: CASSTRQADEKLFF. In DNA, the CDR3 is TGTGCCAGCAGTACCCGACAGGCCGACGAAAAACTGTTTTTT.

Written as DNA, the CDR3 is TGTGCCATCAGTGACACGGGGGTCCTACGGGGTCAGCCCCAGCATTTT. Its protein product is CAISDTGVLRGQPQHF. The gene calls are TRBV10-3 and TRBJ1-5; D might be TRBD1 (5 bases). CDR1 is ENHRY and CDR2 is SYGVKD in the germline V gene. The CDR3 runs to 16 residues. V lost 3 bases to trimming and J lost 6 bases, with 18 bases between them.

This clone was picked up a small number of times. The chain has TRBV25-1 and TRBJ1-3; no definite D call. Germline-derived CDR1 and CDR2 are MGHDK and SYGVNS. The CDR3 covers 15 residues. The ends were cut back, 3 bases at V and 4 bases at J, with 13 bases in the middle. The CDR3 nucleotides read TGTGCCAGCAGTGAGTCAAAGGGATCCGGAAACACCATATATTTT. Its translation is CASSESKGSGNTIYF. Full variable domain (rest looked up from reference TRBV25-1 and TRBJ1-3): EADIYQTPRYLVIGTGKKITLECSQTMGHDKMYWYQQDPGMELHLIHYSYGVNSTEKGDLSSESTVSRIRTEHFPLTLESARPSHTSQYLCASSESKGSGNTIYFGEGSWLTVV.

V is TRBV18 and J is TRBJ2-6; D uncertain. CDR1 KGHSH and CDR2 LQKENI come from the germline V gene. The V gene lost 0 bases and the J gene lost 0 bases, with 6 bases spanning the gap. CDR3 length: 16 residues. The CDR3 loop reads CASSPPRASGANVLTF. The CDR3 DNA sequence: TGTGCCAGCTCACCACCACGAGCCTCTGGGGCCAACGTCCTGACTTTC.

The sample holds a few counts of this clone. This chain joins TRBV7-2 and TRBJ1-1; possible D gene TRBD1, 6 bases. This CDR3 region has 13 residues. CDR1 is SGHTA and CDR2 is FQGNSA in the germline V gene. The V end was cut by 6 bases, the J end by 2 bases, with 10 bases between. CDR3 DNA sequence: TGTGCCAGCAGTTCCGGGACAAACACTGAAGCTTTCTTT. It codes for CASSSGTNTEAFF.

The V and J genes are TRBV4-3 and TRBJ2-1; D gene uncertain. Germline loops: CDR1 LGHNA, CDR2 YSLEER. V was cut by 1 base and J by 0 bases, with 10 bases left in between. This CDR3 comprises 16 residues. CDR3 in amino acids: CASSQARSRSYNEQFF. The DNA of the CDR3 is TGCGCCAGCAGCCAAGCGAGGAGCCGCTCCTACAATGAGCAGTTCTTC.

The rearrangement joins TRBV6-4 to TRBJ1-1; D is perhaps TRBD1 (6 bases). V gave up 6 bases and J gave up 1 base, with 15 bases separating them. This CDR3 has 15 amino acids. Per germline, CDR1 MRHNA and CDR2 SNTAGT. CDR3 loop: CASRAGALGNTEAFF. The CDR3 DNA follows: TGTGCCAGCAGGGCAGGGGCGCTGGGGAACACTGAAGCTTTCTTT.

The table lists this clone with a few counts. The V and J genes are TRBV19 and TRBJ2-7, with D perhaps TRBD2 (5 bases). The germline V gene has CDR1 LNHDA and CDR2 SQIVND (reference sequence). V lost 4 bases and J lost 7, with 11 bases in between. The CDR3 spans 12 residues. The CDR3 reads CASSTRTGEQYF. The CDR3 DNA is TGTGCCAGTAGTACTCGGACGGGAGAGCAGTACTTC.

The V gene is TRBV7-9, the J gene TRBJ2-3; D is perhaps TRBD2 (6 bases). CDR3 length equals 15 residues. Germline CDR1 is SEHNR and CDR2 is FQNEAQ (reference sequence). Trimming took off 4 bases at V and 1 base at J, with 12 bases between the two ends. The CDR3 DNA is TGTGCCAGCAGCTGGGGAGGTAGCGGCACAGATACGCAGTATTTT. Amino acid sequence: CASSWGGSGTDTQYF.

The rearrangement links TRBV5-1 to TRBJ2-7, with D perhaps TRBD1 (6 bases). The CDR3 runs to 12 residues. Per the germline V gene, CDR1 is SGHRS and CDR2 is YFSETQ. The V gene lost 9 bases and the J gene lost 1 base, with 11 bases spanning the gap. CDR3 sequence reads: CATRQDSYEQYV. As DNA, the CDR3 is TGCGCCACTCGACAGGATTCCTACGAGCAGTACGTC.

The sample holds a few counts of this clone. This chain links TRBV18 with TRBJ2-3; 7 bases fit TRBD1. CDR3 length equals 15 residues. After removal of 3 bases from V and 0 bases from J, the junction contained 3 bases not matched to a gene. CDR1 and CDR2 (germline): KGHSH, LQKENI. The CDR3 DNA reads TGTGCCAGCTCACCGACAGGGTCTAGCACAGATACGCAGTATTTT. This translates into CASSPTGSSTDTQYF.

This clone was detected many times. V usage is TRBV29-1 and J usage is TRBJ1-4; TRBD1 might be the D (5 bases). Germline CDR1 and CDR2: SQVTM and ANQGSEA. Trimming removed 4 bases at V and 13 bases at J, with 13 bases between. CDR3 size: 11 residues. The CDR3 DNA is TGCAGCGTTGGAAGGGACCAGGGACTGTTTTTT. The encoded protein is CSVGRDQGLFF.

This rearrangement joins TRBV2 to TRBJ2-7, with D hard to call. In germline, CDR1 is SNHLY, CDR2 FYNNEI. The CDR3 spans 13 residues. The V end lost 4 bases, the J end lost 6 bases, and 13 bases lay between the germline ends. The CDR3 DNA reads TGTGCCAGCAGTGTTGGAGTCAGGTCCGAGCAGTACGTC. Encoded protein: CASSVGVRSEQYV.

The genes are TRBV4-2 and TRBJ2-7; D is unresolved. The length of the CDR3 is 17 residues. V lost 0 bases to trimming and J lost 1 base, with 16 bases between them. Germline V CDR1 and CDR2: LGHNA, YNFKEQ. CDR3 protein: CASSQDHGYRPSYEQYF. The CDR3 DNA is TGTGCCAGCAGCCAAGATCATGGATACAGACCTTCCTACGAGCAGTACTTC.

A few counts support this clone. The gene calls are TRBV14 and TRBJ2-5; tentative D call: TRBD1 (5 bases). Germline V gene lookup returns CDR1 SGHDN and CDR2 FVKESK. V gave up 1 base and J gave up 1 base, with 10 bases separating them. This CDR3 is built from 15 residues. The CDR3 protein is CASSQVWGFQETQYF. DNA of the CDR3: TGTGCCAGCAGCCAAGTTTGGGGCTTCCAAGAGACCCAGTACTTC.

Only a few counts were recorded for this clone. The junction differs from germline at one of its ends, possibly a read error. This chain connects TRBV7-7 to TRBJ1-5; D remains ambiguous. CDR3 size: 15 residues. The germline V gene encodes CDR1 SSHAT and CDR2 FNYEAQ (reference sequence). Written as DNA, the CDR3 is TGTGCTAGCAGCTTAACAGCGGACTGGAATCAGCCCCAGCATTTT. Amino acids: CASSLTADWNQPQHF. Full variable domain (outside the CDR3, taken from reference TRBV7-7 and TRBJ1-5): GAGVSQSPRYKVTKRGQDVTLRCDPISSHATLYWYQQALGQGPEFLTYFNYEAQPDKSGLPSDRFSAERPEGSISTLTIQRTEQRDSAMYRCASSLTADWNQPQHFGDGTRLSIL.

V gene TRBV29-1 combines with J gene TRBJ2-1; a weak D match, TRBD1 (6 bases). The CDR3 has 13 residues. V was cut by 7 bases and J by 6 bases, with 16 bases left in between. Germline CDR1 is SQVTM and CDR2 is ANQGSEA. CDR3 residues: CSAEGHLFNEQFF. CDR3 bases: TGCAGCGCTGAGGGACACTTGTTCAATGAGCAGTTCTTC.

V usage is TRBV9 and J usage is TRBJ2-1, with unresolved D. The CDR3 spans 14 residues. Germline lookup yields CDR1 SGDLS and CDR2 YYNGEE. With 4 bases removed from V and 5 bases from J, the gap between germline ends came to 13 bases. DNA of the CDR3: TGTGCCAGCAGCCTACGATCAGGAGACAATGAGCAGTTCTTC. Amino acids: CASSLRSGDNEQFF.

The J gene is TRBJ2-5, the V gene TRBV11-2, with unresolved D. Germline V lookup: CDR1 SGHAT, CDR2 FQNNGV. This CDR3 region has 12 residues. The V end was cut by 5 bases, the J end by 3 bases, with 7 bases between. The CDR3 bases are TGTGCCAGCAGCCAGACGAAAGAGACCCAGTACTTC. Its protein is CASSQTKETQYF. Together with reference TRBV11-2 and TRBJ2-5, the CDR3 gives the full variable domain: EAGVAQSPRYKIIEKRQSVAFWCNPISGHATLYWYQQILGQGPKLLIQFQNNGVVDDSQLPKDRFSAERLKGVDSTLKIQPAKLEDSAVYLCASSQTKETQYFGPGTRLLVL.

This rearrangement joins TRBV18 to TRBJ2-5; D unresolved. Germline V gene data show CDR1 as KGHSH and CDR2 as LQKENI. Trimming took 4 bases from V and 4 from J, leaving 7 bases between them. CDR3 length equals 12 residues. The CDR3 coding sequence is TGTGCCAGCTCACTACAGCTAGAGACCCAGTACTTC. Translated: CASSLQLETQYF.

This clone has only a few counts. Other DNA sequences within the sample encode an identical CDR3. The chain couples TRBV9 to TRBJ1-6, with unresolved D. The length of the CDR3 is 13 residues. Germline loops: CDR1 SGDLS, CDR2 YYNGEE. Trimming took off 0 bases at V and 7 bases at J, with 5 bases between the two ends. The CDR3 here is CASSVDPNSPLHF. The CDR3 coding sequence is TGTGCCAGCAGCGTAGACCCGAATTCACCCCTCCACTTT.

The chain combines TRBV9 with TRBJ1-3, with D uncertain. This CDR3 is 14 amino acids long. Deletions cut 3 bases from V and 4 bases from J, with 11 bases between. CDR1 and CDR2 from the germline V gene are SGDLS and YYNGEE. The chain's CDR3 is CASSERIAGNTIYF. The CDR3 DNA reads TGTGCCAGCAGCGAACGTATTGCCGGAAACACCATATATTTT.

This clone appeared a few times. The chain has TRBV10-3 and TRBJ1-2; D is possibly TRBD1 (5 bases). CDR3 size: 13 residues. The ends were cut back, 10 bases at V and 6 bases at J, with 18 bases in the middle. CDR1 ENHRY and CDR2 SYGVKD come from the germline V gene. In DNA, the CDR3 is TGTGCCACGGCCTGGGACGTTGACCATGGCTACACCTTC. This encodes CATAWDVDHGYTF.